This T cell receptor beta chain was captured in a study of T cells in tuberculosis. The CDR3 runs to 12 residues. CDR1 KGHSH and CDR2 LQKENI come from the germline V gene. The V and J ends lost 3 bases and 3 bases respectively, with 5 bases between them. The method was immunoSEQ multiplex PCR; TCRdb's version includes in-frame clones alone and lacks a portion of them. Among about 20,000 clones listed, approximately 92% were seen once. The V and J genes are TRBV18 and TRBJ1-2, with D unresolved. Sequenced input: PBMCs. The receptor's source is a donor aged 5 to 30 with latent tuberculosis or without tuberculosis infection. This chain's CDR3 is CASSPRDYGYTF. In DNA form, the CDR3 reads TGTGCCAGCTCACCGAGGGACTATGGCTACACCTTC.